This entry lists 26 T cell receptor beta chains sequenced from one sample in a study of cytomegalovirus exposure and HLA in healthy donors. In the PCR, 60 Vbeta and 13 Jbeta primers were used. Method: immunoSEQ multiplex PCR; TCRdb's copy keeps in-frame clones and lacks some. The sample table sets out about 140,000 clones. The sequenced sample consisted of PBMCs. The receptors stem from a woman in her late teens or twenties in good health and CMV-seronegative.

The rearrangement joins TRBV5-1 to TRBJ2-3, with a possible D match to TRBD2 (6 bases). CDR3 length equals 16 residues. The germline CDR1 and CDR2 sequences are SGHRS and YFSETQ. The V end was cut by 1 base, the J end by 4 bases, with 16 bases between. Here the CDR3 DNA reads TGCGCCAGCAGCTTGCTAGCAGGAGGGGTGGCAGATACGCAGTATTTT. The encoded protein is CASSLLAGGVADTQYF.

The V gene is TRBV7-9, the J gene TRBJ2-3; 7 nucleotides align to TRBD2. Germline CDR1 SEHNR, CDR2 FQNEAQ (reference sequence). Germline trimming cut 1 base from V and 4 bases from J; bases unmatched to any gene: 8. The length of the CDR3 is 16 residues. In DNA, the CDR3 is TGTGCCAGCAGCTTAGTCGATTGGCGGGAGCCAGATACGCAGTATTTT. Amino acid sequence: CASSLVDWREPDTQYF.

The rearrangement uses TRBV27 and TRBJ1-6; D unclear. Germline V CDR1 and CDR2: MNHEY, SMNVEV (reference sequence). The V end was cut by 1 base, the J end by 7 bases, with 11 bases between. The CDR3 runs 15 residues. DNA of the CDR3: TGTGCCAGCAGTTTATACCCCGGAGGGAATTCACCCCTCCACTTT. This encodes CASSLYPGGNSPLHF.

The chain is built from TRBV9 and TRBJ2-1, with TRBD2 identical over 10 bases. Trimming took 0 bases from V and 6 from J; bases not matched to a gene: 6. This CDR3 contains 16 residues. Germline V gene lookup returns CDR1 SGDLS and CDR2 YYNGEE. The CDR3 sequence is CASSVGVGLARNEQFF. The CDR3 bases are TGTGCCAGCAGCGTAGGAGTGGGACTAGCGCGCAATGAGCAGTTCTTC. The complete variable domain, with remaining parts taken from reference TRBV9 and TRBJ2-1, reads DSGVTQTPKHLITATGQRVTLRCSPRSGDLSVYWYQQSLDQGLQFLIQYYNGEERAKGNILERFSAQQFPDLHSELNLSSLELGDSALYFCASSVGVGLARNEQFFGPGTRLTVL.

The V call is TRBV7-2, the J call TRBJ2-7; no clear D gene. Germline V CDR1 and CDR2: SGHTA, FQGNSA. Trimming removed 5 bases at V and 4 bases at J, with 15 bases between. The CDR3 spans 14 residues. CDR3 DNA: TGTGCCAGCAGCCCACCTGGGCACAGTTACGAGCAGTACGTC. Translation gives CASSPPGHSYEQYV.

This rearrangement joins TRBV5-5 to TRBJ1-2; TRBD1 is a possible D gene (5 bases). Per the germline V gene, CDR1 is SGHKS and CDR2 is YYEKEE (reference sequence). With 4 bases removed from V and 2 bases from J, the gap between germline ends came to 12 bases. This CDR3 is 14 amino acids long. This CDR3 is CASSPQGPNYGYTF. The CDR3, as DNA: TGTGCCAGCAGCCCCCAGGGCCCGAACTATGGCTACACCTTC. Together with reference TRBV5-5 and TRBJ1-2, the CDR3 gives the full variable domain: DAGVTQSPTHLIKTRGQQVTLRCSPISGHKSVSWYQQVLGQGPQFIFQYYEKEERGRGNFPDRFSARQFPNYSSELNVNALLLGDSALYLCASSPQGPNYGYTFGSGTRLTVV.

This sequence joins TRBV29-1 and TRBJ2-1, with D possibly matching TRBD1 (6 bases). The germline gives CDR1 SQVTM, CDR2 ANQGSEA. Deletions cut 1 base from V and 9 bases from J, with 16 bases between. The CDR3 is 14 residues long. This CDR3 is CSVEVSGAQFEQFF. The CDR3 nucleotides are TGCAGCGTTGAAGTGTCAGGGGCCCAATTTGAGCAGTTCTTC.

The V call is TRBV6-5, the J call TRBJ1-2; D ambiguous. The CDR3 has 15 residues. V lost 2 bases and J 1 base, leaving 11 bases between the germline ends. Germline V gives CDR1 MNHEY, CDR2 SVGAGI. The CDR3 region has the DNA TGTGCCAGCAGTTACCAATCCGGGATTAACTATGGCTACACCTTC. Translating gives CASSYQSGINYGYTF.

As regards this clone: One end of the junction fails to match germline, which may point to a read error. The chain joins TRBV30 to TRBJ2-4; TRBD1 agrees at 10 bases. The CDR3 contains 12 residues. The germline V gene encodes CDR1 GTSNPN and CDR2 SVGIG (reference sequence). CDR3 sequence (DNA): TGTGCCTGGACCCTAGGACAGGGGGTTTTGAACTTC. Its translation is CAWTLGQGVLNF.

J is TRBJ2-5 and V is TRBV2, with D possibly being TRBD2 (5 bases). Trimming removed 4 bases from V and 11 bases from J, with 14 bases in between. Germline V lookup: CDR1 SNHLY, CDR2 FYNNEI. This CDR3 contains 12 residues. CDR3 protein: CASSVGSAAQYF. The CDR3 DNA sequence: TGTGCCAGCAGTGTGGGTTCAGCGGCTCAGTACTTC.

This sequence joins TRBV5-4 and TRBJ2-7; 9 nucleotides agree with TRBD2. The germline V gene encodes CDR1 SGHNT and CDR2 YYREEE (reference sequence). The CDR3 is 14 residues long. The junction had 4 bases not matched to a gene; V was cut back by 0 bases and J by 6 bases. This chain's CDR3 is CASSLGLAGIEQYF. CDR3 bases: TGTGCCAGCAGCTTGGGTCTAGCGGGAATCGAGCAGTACTTC. Drawing the rest from reference TRBV5-4 and TRBJ2-7, the complete variable domain is ETGVTQSPTHLIKTRGQQVTLRCSSQSGHNTVSWYQQALGQGPQFIFQYYREEENGRGNFPPRFSGLQFPNYSSELNVNALELDDSALYLCASSLGLAGIEQYFGPGTRLTVT.

The chain couples TRBV30 to TRBJ1-5; TRBD1 matches 10 bases. Looked up from germline, CDR1 is GTSNPN and CDR2 is SVGIG (reference sequence). V lost 5 bases to trimming and J lost 8 bases; unmatched junction nucleotides: 6. CDR3 length equals 13 residues. The CDR3 sequence is CAWASGTGEPQHF. The CDR3, as DNA: TGTGCCTGGGCCTCCGGGACAGGGGAGCCCCAGCATTTT.

The rearrangement uses TRBV9 and TRBJ2-7; D uncertain. CDR3 length: 13 residues. V was pared by 2 bases and J by 1 base, with 7 bases between. Germline V gene data show CDR1 as SGDLS and CDR2 as YYNGEE. The CDR3, as DNA: TGTGCCAGCAGCGTCGGTGAGTCCTACGAGCAGTACTTC. Encoded protein: CASSVGESYEQYF.

This chain joins TRBV2 and TRBJ2-1, with TRBD2 identical over 13 bases. Germline V CDR1 and CDR2: SNHLY, FYNNEI. The CDR3 consists of 20 residues. V was clipped by 3 bases and J by 0 bases; unmatched bases: 11. The CDR3 DNA follows: TGTGCCAGCAGTGAGGGGGGGGGACTAGCGGGAAGATACTCCTACAATGAGCAGTTCTTC. This gives the protein CASSEGGGLAGRYSYNEQFF. The full variable domain, rest sourced from reference TRBV2 and TRBJ2-1, is EPEVTQTPSHQVTQMGQEVILRCVPISNHLYFYWYRQILGQKVEFLVSFYNNEISEKSEIFDDQFSVERPDGSNFTLKIRSTKLEDSAMYFCASSEGGGLAGRYSYNEQFFGPGTRLTVL.

The chain is built from TRBV10-2 and TRBJ1-1; 7 nucleotides align to TRBD1. The CDR3 loop spans 14 amino acids. Unmatched junction bases numbered 7, after V lost 7 bases and J lost 2 bases. Germline V gene sequence: CDR1 WSHSY, CDR2 SAAADI. CDR3 in amino acids: CASTRGDSNTEAFF. CDR3 sequence (DNA): TGCGCCAGCACTAGGGGGGACAGCAACACTGAAGCTTTCTTT.

The rearrangement joins TRBV11-2 to TRBJ2-7; D might be TRBD2 (6 bases). V was trimmed by 1 base and J by 4 bases, leaving 8 bases between them. The CDR3 length is 13 residues. Per the germline V gene, CDR1 is SGHAT and CDR2 is FQNNGV. The CDR3, as DNA: TGTGCCAGCAGCTTAGCGGGAGAGTACGAGCAGTACTTC. This translates into CASSLAGEYEQYF.

The rearrangement uses TRBV10-1 and TRBJ2-2; D is unclear. Trimming left V 5 bases short and J 1 base short, with 5 bases between. The CDR3 consists of 13 residues. Germline V lookup: CDR1 WNHNN, CDR2 SYGVQD (reference sequence). CDR3 in amino acids: CASSYGNTGELFF. The CDR3 DNA is TGCGCCAGCAGTTACGGGAACACCGGGGAGCTGTTTTTT.

The chain joins TRBV4-2 to TRBJ2-1; 9 positions match TRBD2. The V and J ends lost 0 bases and 5 bases, in that order; junction bases with no gene match: 2. The CDR3 consists of 15 residues. CDR1 and CDR2 from the germline V gene are LGHNA and YNFKEQ. The CDR3 sequence: CASSQDSGSHNEQFF. In DNA form, the CDR3 reads TGTGCCAGCAGCCAAGATAGCGGGAGTCACAATGAGCAGTTCTTC.

The chain combines TRBV7-9 with TRBJ1-4; perhaps TRBD1 as D (5 bases). Germline V gene data show CDR1 as SEHNR and CDR2 as FQNEAQ (reference sequence). The CDR3 covers 15 residues. Between the trimmed V and J ends, which lost 6 bases and 7 bases, there was a span of 18 bases. Here the CDR3 reads CASSRTGTTLEKLFF. Here the CDR3 DNA reads TGTGCCAGCAGTCGAACCGGGACTACGCTTGAAAAACTGTTTTTT.

The CDR3 here is CASSHPGLAGWGTQYF. The CDR3 nucleotides read TGTGCCAGCAGTCATCCGGGACTAGCGGGATGGGGTACGCAGTATTTT. The chain carries TRBV7-9 and TRBJ2-3; TRBD2 aligns across 13 bases. V was clipped by 6 bases and J by 8 bases; unmatched bases: 11. This CDR3 comprises 16 residues. From germline, CDR1 is SEHNR and CDR2 FQNEAQ (reference sequence).

The gene calls are TRBV7-2 and TRBJ2-3, with a weak D call TRBD1 (7 bases). Germline lookup yields CDR1 SGHTA and CDR2 FQGNSA. The germline V and J ends were trimmed by 1 base and 5 bases, with 13 bases remaining between them. There are 15 residues in the CDR3. CDR3 amino acids: CASSLGAGGIDTQYF. The CDR3 bases are TGTGCCAGCAGCTTAGGGGCAGGGGGGATAGATACGCAGTATTTT.

DNA for the CDR3: TGTGCTAGTGGTTTGGTAGGACAACCGAACACCGGGGAGCTGTTTTTT. Its protein product is CASGLVGQPNTGELFF. The chain recombines TRBV12-5 with TRBJ2-2; D might be TRBD1 (5 bases). V shed 0 bases and J shed 0 bases, with 8 bases lying between them. The CDR3 has 16 amino acids. The germline V gene has CDR1 LGHNT and CDR2 FRNRAP.

The J gene is TRBJ2-1, the V gene TRBV4-2, with TRBD2 matching over 9 bases. J gave up 1 base and V 0 bases, and 4 bases lay outside the gene matches. This CDR3 has 17 residues. Germline V gives CDR1 LGHNA, CDR2 YNFKEQ. For the CDR3, the DNA is TGTGCCAGCAGCCAAGATCTAGCGGGAACGTCCTACAATGAGCAGTTCTTC. Its protein is CASSQDLAGTSYNEQFF.

This chain links TRBV7-2 with TRBJ2-2; perhaps TRBD1 as D (6 bases). V dropped 1 base and J dropped 7 bases, with 13 bases sitting between them. The germline CDR1 and CDR2 sequences are SGHTA and FQGNSA. The CDR3 is made up of 15 amino acids. As DNA, the CDR3 is TGTGCCAGCAGCTTAGATACAGGGCGTGACGGGGAGCTGTTTTTT. This sequence encodes CASSLDTGRDGELFF.

The chain couples TRBV4-3 to TRBJ1-6; unclear D gene. This CDR3 comprises 14 residues. Per the germline V gene, CDR1 is LGHNA and CDR2 is YSLEER. V dropped 0 bases and J dropped 9 bases, with 9 bases sitting between them. The CDR3 protein is CASSQDGLRSPLHF. The CDR3 nucleotides are TGCGCCAGCAGCCAAGATGGGCTCCGTTCACCCCTCCACTTT.

The chain is built from TRBV18 and TRBJ2-2; TRBD1 aligns across 10 bases. The CDR3 has 15 amino acids. With V trimmed by 2 bases and J by 3 bases, 0 bases remained unmatched. CDR1 is KGHSH, CDR2 LQKENI, per germline. As DNA, the CDR3 is TGTGCCAGCTCACCAGGACAGGGGGACACCGGGGAGCTGTTTTTT. Translated: CASSPGQGDTGELFF. The full variable domain, in which reference TRBV18 and TRBJ2-2 provide the parts outside the CDR3, is NAGVMQNPRHLVRRRGQEARLRCSPMKGHSHVYWYRQLPEEGLKFMVYLQKENIIDESGMPKERFSAEFPKEGPSILRIQQVVRGDSAAYFCASSPGQGDTGELFFGEGSRLTVL.